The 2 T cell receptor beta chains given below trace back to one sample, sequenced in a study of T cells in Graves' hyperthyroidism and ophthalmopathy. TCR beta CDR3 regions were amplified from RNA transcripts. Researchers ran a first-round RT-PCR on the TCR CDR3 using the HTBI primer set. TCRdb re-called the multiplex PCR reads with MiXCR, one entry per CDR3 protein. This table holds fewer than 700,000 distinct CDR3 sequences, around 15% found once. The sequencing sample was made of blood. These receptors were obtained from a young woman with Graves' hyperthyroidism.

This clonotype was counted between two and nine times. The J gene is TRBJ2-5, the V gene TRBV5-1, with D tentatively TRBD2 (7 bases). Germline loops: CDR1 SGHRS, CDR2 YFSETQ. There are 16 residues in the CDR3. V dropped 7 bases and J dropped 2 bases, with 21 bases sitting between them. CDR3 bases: TGCGCCAGCGGCCCTGGGCGGCGGGGGCGTCAAGAGACCCAGTACTTC. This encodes CASGPGRRGRQETQYF.

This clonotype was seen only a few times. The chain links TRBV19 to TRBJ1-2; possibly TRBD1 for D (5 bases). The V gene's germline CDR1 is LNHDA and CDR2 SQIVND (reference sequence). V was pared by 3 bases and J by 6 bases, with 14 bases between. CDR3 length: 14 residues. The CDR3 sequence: CASSIWQGTHGYTF. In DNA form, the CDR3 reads TGTGCCAGTAGTATTTGGCAGGGTACGCATGGCTACACCTTC.